These 14 T cell receptor beta chains were all obtained from the same sample, sequenced in a study of cytomegalovirus exposure and HLA in healthy donors. PCR amplification relied on 60 Vbeta primers (plus 13 Jbeta primers). Assay: immunoSEQ multiplex PCR; the TCRdb copy retains only in-frame clones and omits some. This sample has 200,000 or so clones, with 75% to 85% found just once. Sequenced material: PBMCs. The receptor set was obtained from a woman aged 18 to 35 in good health and CMV-seronegative.

V and J are TRBV11-2 and TRBJ1-1; D ambiguous. Germline CDR1 is SGHAT and CDR2 is FQNNGV. The CDR3 runs 13 residues. V was trimmed by 5 bases and J by 0 bases, leaving 7 bases between them. This chain's CDR3 is CASSPRMNTEAFF. The CDR3, as DNA: TGTGCCAGCAGCCCTAGGATGAACACTGAAGCTTTCTTT.

The sample holds a few counts of this clone. V and J are TRBV18 and TRBJ2-1; 11 positions agree with TRBD2. This CDR3 comprises 15 residues. The trim removed 3 bases at V and 7 bases at J, leaving 5 bases unmatched. The germline V gene has CDR1 KGHSH and CDR2 LQKENI. The CDR3 loop is CASSPRGLADNEQFF. CDR3 nucleotides: TGTGCCAGCTCACCCCGGGGACTAGCGGATAATGAGCAGTTCTTC.

CDR3 DNA: TGTGCCATCACCTTACTAGCGGGGATAAGGGTAATAGCCAAAAACATTCAGTACTTC. The encoded protein is CAITLLAGIRVIAKNIQYF. The V gene is TRBV10-3, the J gene TRBJ2-4; TRBD2 matches 10 bases. Germline CDR1 and CDR2: ENHRY and SYGVKD. This CDR3 comprises 19 residues. V was pared by 7 bases and J by 0 bases, with 15 bases of the junction left unmatched.

This clone is a singleton in its sample. The J gene is TRBJ1-1, the V gene TRBV5-5, with a tentative D call TRBD1 (5 bases). The CDR3 contains 15 residues. The V gene lost 4 bases and the J gene lost 3 bases, with 16 bases spanning the gap. CDR1 and CDR2 from the germline V gene are SGHKS and YYEKEE (reference sequence). As DNA, the CDR3 is TGTGCCAGCAGCCCCAGGGATCTTCGGGACACTGAAGCTTTCTTT. The encoded protein is CASSPRDLRDTEAFF.

The rearrangement uses TRBV10-1 and TRBJ2-1; D possibly corresponds to TRBD2 (6 bases). Germline values: CDR1 WNHNN, CDR2 SYGVQD (reference sequence). V was pared by 0 bases and J by 7 bases, with 16 bases between. This CDR3 contains 16 residues. CDR3 amino acids: CASSESASALRNEQFF. Written as DNA, the CDR3 is TGCGCCAGCAGTGAGTCGGCTAGCGCCTTAAGGAATGAGCAGTTCTTC.

This clone has only a few counts. The V gene is TRBV5-6, the J gene TRBJ2-7; D remains ambiguous. With 1 base removed from V and 7 bases from J, the gap between germline ends came to 6 bases. This CDR3 contains 11 residues. Germline CDR1 reads SGHDT; CDR2 reads YYEEEE. The CDR3 bases are TGTGCCAGCAGCTTGATGACTGAGCAGTACTTC. Translation: CASSLMTEQYF.

This clone was found a few times. The chain uses TRBV2 and TRBJ1-1; 7 nucleotides agree with TRBD1. Germline V gives CDR1 SNHLY, CDR2 FYNNEI. V lost 7 bases, J lost 0 bases, and 5 bases stayed unmatched. The length of the CDR3 is 14 residues. The CDR3 bases are TGTGCCAGCAAGGGGGCGGGCGTGAACACTGAAGCTTTCTTT. Protein product: CASKGAGVNTEAFF. Full variable domain (missing parts from reference TRBV2 and TRBJ1-1): EPEVTQTPSHQVTQMGQEVILRCVPISNHLYFYWYRQILGQKVEFLVSFYNNEISEKSEIFDDQFSVERPDGSNFTLKIRSTKLEDSAMYFCASKGAGVNTEAFFGQGTRLTVV.

The rearrangement joins TRBV29-1 to TRBJ2-7, with TRBD2 as a possible D gene (6 bases). CDR1 SQVTM and CDR2 ANQGSEA come from the germline V gene. V lost 4 bases to trimming and J lost 0 bases, with 16 bases between them. This CDR3 region has 15 residues. CDR3 nucleotide sequence: TGCAGCGTTGCCCCACAGGTCGGGAGCTCCTACGAGCAGTACTTC. Its translation: CSVAPQVGSSYEQYF.

The chain has TRBV18 and TRBJ2-7; perhaps TRBD1 as D (6 bases). The germline gives CDR1 KGHSH, CDR2 LQKENI. V was cut by 0 bases and J by 4 bases, with 10 bases left in between. There are 14 residues in the CDR3. CDR3 in amino acids: CASSPPSRGYEQYF. Written as DNA, the CDR3 is TGTGCCAGCTCACCACCGTCCAGGGGTTACGAGCAGTACTTC.

The J gene is TRBJ1-4, the V gene TRBV6-5; a possible D gene is TRBD1 (5 bases). The CDR3 contains 15 residues. The ends were cut back, 7 bases at V and 2 bases at J, with 14 bases in the middle. Germline loops: CDR1 MNHEY, CDR2 SVGAGI. The CDR3 here is CASTTRAGTNEKLFF. In DNA, the CDR3 is TGTGCCAGCACCACCAGGGCAGGGACTAATGAAAAACTGTTTTTT.

The chain uses TRBV7-2 and TRBJ2-5, with D maybe TRBD1 (6 bases). This CDR3 region has 16 residues. The V gene's germline CDR1 is SGHTA and CDR2 FQGNSA. V was cut by 5 bases and J by 4 bases, with 20 bases left in between. DNA of the CDR3: TGTGCCAGCAGCCGCCCCACAGGGTCAGGACGAGAGACCCAGTACTTC. Protein product: CASSRPTGSGRETQYF.

The chain combines TRBV4-2 with TRBJ2-3; TRBD1 is a possible D gene (6 bases). The V end lost 0 bases, the J end lost 4 bases, and 14 bases lay between the germline ends. The CDR3 contains 16 residues. Germline lookup yields CDR1 LGHNA and CDR2 YNFKEQ. The CDR3 loop is CASSQETGSGPDTQYF. CDR3 coding DNA: TGTGCCAGCAGCCAAGAAACAGGGTCGGGGCCAGATACGCAGTATTTT.

The chain uses TRBV5-4 and TRBJ2-2; D perhaps matches TRBD2 (6 bases). CDR3 length: 17 residues. V gave up 4 bases and J gave up 6 bases, with 22 bases separating them. Germline V gene data show CDR1 as SGHNT and CDR2 as YYREEE (reference sequence). The CDR3 DNA reads as TGTGCCAGCAGCCCCACAGCGGGCATAGTAGATCCCGGGGAGCTGTTTTTT. Amino acids: CASSPTAGIVDPGELFF. The full variable domain, in which reference TRBV5-4 and TRBJ2-2 provide the parts outside the CDR3, is ETGVTQSPTHLIKTRGQQVTLRCSSQSGHNTVSWYQQALGQGPQFIFQYYREEENGRGNFPPRFSGLQFPNYSSELNVNALELDDSALYLCASSPTAGIVDPGELFFGEGSRLTVL.

This clone was seen only a few times. The gene calls are TRBV14 and TRBJ2-3; 7 nucleotides line up with TRBD2. Germline values: CDR1 SGHDN, CDR2 FVKESK. With V trimmed by 4 bases and J by 2 bases, 9 bases remained unmatched. CDR3 size: 16 residues. CDR3 residues: CASSLPGLRSTDTQYF. CDR3 coding DNA: TGTGCCAGCAGCCTGCCGGGACTACGATCCACAGATACGCAGTATTTT.